The clone carrying this T cell receptor beta chain was found many times. The target antigen is unknown. These data belong to a study of early T cells in non-severe SARS-CoV-2 infection. The CDR3 is made up of 15 amino acids. Germline CDR1 is LGHNA and CDR2 is YSLEER. V was cut by 0 bases and J by 4 bases, with 10 bases left in between. MiXCR, run by TCRdb on the 5' RACE reads, gives a single entry per CDR3 protein. This table has about 29,000 distinct CDR3 sequences, approximately 6% appearing once. Whole-study findings and limits: Reliance on VDJdb matching favored anti-spike CD8 responses; private and CD4 specificities were missed.

The chain couples TRBV4-3 to TRBJ2-1; the D is unclear. This receptor was identified in an adult who was a healthcare worker with PCR-confirmed SARS-CoV-2 infection or an uninfected control (not recorded which). Sample: whole blood. CDR3 sequence reads: CASSQEGWMYNEQFF. CDR3 in DNA: TGCGCCAGCAGCCAAGAAGGGTGGATGTACAATGAGCAGTTCTTC.